This T cell receptor beta chain emerged from a study of T-cell memory formation after mild COVID-19. Study-wide findings and caveats: Within pre-infection memory, some responding clones were found, suggesting cross-reactive memory joined.

Note on this clonotype: The antigen is unknown.

TCRdb independently ran MiXCR on the 5' RACE reads; one entry per CDR3 protein. The sample has about 190,000 distinct CDR3 sequences; about 17% are singletons. This receptor was taken from an adult woman who had mild COVID-19 (a few samples of this study predate the infection). Cell type and time point are not known. The sample comprised PBMCs or a T cell subset sorted from them (not recorded which).

DNA for the CDR3: TGTGCCATCAGTGAGACAGGGTACGAGCAGTACTTC. Amino acid sequence: CAISETGYEQYF. V usage is TRBV10-3 and J usage is TRBJ2-7; maybe TRBD1 (6 bases). Per the germline V gene, CDR1 is ENHRY and CDR2 is SYGVKD. This CDR3 has 12 residues. V lost 2 bases and J lost 4, with 6 bases in between.